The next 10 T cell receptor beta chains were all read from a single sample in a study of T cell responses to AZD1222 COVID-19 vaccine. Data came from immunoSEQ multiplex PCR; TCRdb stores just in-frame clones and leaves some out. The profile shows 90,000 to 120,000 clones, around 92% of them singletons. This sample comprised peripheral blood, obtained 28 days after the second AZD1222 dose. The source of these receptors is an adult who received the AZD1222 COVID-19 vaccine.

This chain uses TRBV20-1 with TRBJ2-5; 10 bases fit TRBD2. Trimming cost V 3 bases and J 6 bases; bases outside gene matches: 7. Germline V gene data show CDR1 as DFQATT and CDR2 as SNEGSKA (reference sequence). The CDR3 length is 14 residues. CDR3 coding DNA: TGCAGTGCTAGTGCCCCTAGCGGGAGTCAGACCCAGTACTTC. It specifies CSASAPSGSQTQYF.

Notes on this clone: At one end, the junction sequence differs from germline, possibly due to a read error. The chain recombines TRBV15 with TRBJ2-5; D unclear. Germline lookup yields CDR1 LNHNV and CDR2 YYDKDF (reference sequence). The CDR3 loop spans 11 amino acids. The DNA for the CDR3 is TGTGCCACCAGCAGAGAGGGTTACTGGGACTTC. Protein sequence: CATSREGYWDF.

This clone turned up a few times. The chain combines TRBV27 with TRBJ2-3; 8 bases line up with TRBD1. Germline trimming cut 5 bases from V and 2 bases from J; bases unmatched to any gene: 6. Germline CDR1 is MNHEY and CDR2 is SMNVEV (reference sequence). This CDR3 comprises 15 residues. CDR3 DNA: TGTGCCAGCAGTCCCGGACAGGGTATCACAGATACGCAGTATTTT. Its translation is CASSPGQGITDTQYF.

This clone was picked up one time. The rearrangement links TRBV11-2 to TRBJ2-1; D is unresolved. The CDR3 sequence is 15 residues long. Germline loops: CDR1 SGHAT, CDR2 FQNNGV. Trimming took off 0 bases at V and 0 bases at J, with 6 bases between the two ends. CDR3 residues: CASSLEASSYNEQFF. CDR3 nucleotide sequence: TGTGCCAGCAGCTTAGAAGCGAGCTCCTACAATGAGCAGTTCTTC. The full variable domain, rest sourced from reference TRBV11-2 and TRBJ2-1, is EAGVAQSPRYKIIEKRQSVAFWCNPISGHATLYWYQQILGQGPKLLIQFQNNGVVDDSQLPKDRFSAERLKGVDSTLKIQPAKLEDSAVYLCASSLEASSYNEQFFGPGTRLTVL.

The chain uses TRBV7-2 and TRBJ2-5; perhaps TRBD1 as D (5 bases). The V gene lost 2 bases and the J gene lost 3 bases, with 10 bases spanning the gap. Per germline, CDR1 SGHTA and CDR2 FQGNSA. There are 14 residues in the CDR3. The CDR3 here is CASSLLQGKETQYF. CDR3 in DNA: TGTGCCAGCAGCTTACTGCAGGGAAAAGAGACCCAGTACTTC.

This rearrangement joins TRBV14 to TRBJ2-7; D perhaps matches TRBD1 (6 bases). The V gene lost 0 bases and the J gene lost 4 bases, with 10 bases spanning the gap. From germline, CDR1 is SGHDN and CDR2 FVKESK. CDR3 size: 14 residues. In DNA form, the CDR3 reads TGTGCCAGCAGCCAAGACCAGGGGCCGTACGAGCAGTACTTC. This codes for CASSQDQGPYEQYF.

The DNA of the CDR3 is TGTGCCAGCAGTACCAACCGGGTCCTAAAAAACATTCAGTACTTC. This sequence encodes CASSTNRVLKNIQYF. The chain employs TRBV27 and TRBJ2-4; D remains unclear. This CDR3 comprises 15 residues. Trimming stripped 5 bases from V and 4 bases from J, with 15 bases between. Germline CDR1 and CDR2: MNHEY and SMNVEV (reference sequence).

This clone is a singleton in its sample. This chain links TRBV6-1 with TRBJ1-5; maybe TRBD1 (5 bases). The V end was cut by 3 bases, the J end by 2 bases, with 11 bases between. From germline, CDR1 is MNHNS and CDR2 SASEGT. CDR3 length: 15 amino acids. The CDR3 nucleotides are TGTGCCAGCAGTGATGAGGGAGGGGGCAATCAGCCCCAGCATTTT. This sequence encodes CASSDEGGGNQPQHF.

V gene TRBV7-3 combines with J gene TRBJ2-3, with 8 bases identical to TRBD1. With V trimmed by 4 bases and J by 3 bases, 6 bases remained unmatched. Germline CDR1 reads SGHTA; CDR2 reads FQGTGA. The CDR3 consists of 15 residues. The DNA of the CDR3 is TGTGCCAGCAGCTCCACAGGGGGAGAAACAGATACGCAGTATTTT. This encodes CASSSTGGETDTQYF.

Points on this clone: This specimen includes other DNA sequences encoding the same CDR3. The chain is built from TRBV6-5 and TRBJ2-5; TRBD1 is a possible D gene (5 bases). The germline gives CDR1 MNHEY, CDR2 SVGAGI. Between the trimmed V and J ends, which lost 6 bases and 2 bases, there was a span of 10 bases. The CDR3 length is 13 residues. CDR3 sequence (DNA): TGTGCCAGCAGACGCGCAGGGCAAGAGACCCAGTACTTC. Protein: CASRRAGQETQYF.